One and the same sample provided the 26 T cell receptor beta chains below, sequenced in a study of shared clonotypes between healthy human individuals. The assay was immunoSEQ multiplex PCR, and TCRdb's table has in-frame clones only and misses some. The profile shows roughly 2,500,000 clones, 93% of them singletons. Sequences were obtained from naive CD4+ T cells from PBMCs. The subset here: CD45RA+ positively selected. These receptors originate from a man younger than 35 in good health. Some clones in this sample may be carry-over from other donors' samples.

This chain joins TRBV7-3 and TRBJ2-5, with D maybe TRBD1 (5 bases). Germline-derived CDR1 and CDR2 are SGHTA and FQGTGA. Trimming stripped 4 bases from V and 2 bases from J, with 8 bases between. The CDR3 has 13 residues. Written as DNA, the CDR3 is TGTGCCAGCAGCTCGACAGATCAAGAGACCCAGTACTTC. Its translation is CASSSTDQETQYF. Complete variable domain (other parts from reference TRBV7-3 and TRBJ2-5): GAGVSQTPSNKVTEKGKYVELRCDPISGHTALYWYRQSLGQGPEFLIYFQGTGAADDSGLPNDRFFAVRPEGSVSTLKIQRTERGDSAVYLCASSSTDQETQYFGPGTRLLVL.

The chain joins TRBV5-8 to TRBJ1-4; D possibly corresponds to TRBD1 (5 bases). Germline assignment: CDR1 SGHTS and CDR2 YDEGEE. This CDR3 contains 15 residues. V was pared by 3 bases and J by 3 bases, with 12 bases between. CDR3 in DNA: TGTGCCAGCAGCTCCGGGACGGCCCCTAATGAAAAACTGTTTTTT. As protein: CASSSGTAPNEKLFF.

The chain couples TRBV7-9 to TRBJ2-5; D remains ambiguous. The CDR3 spans 14 residues. Germline CDR1 reads SEHNR; CDR2 reads FQNEAQ (reference sequence). Trimming shortened V by 3 bases and J by 9 bases, and 17 bases separated the two germline ends. The CDR3 spells CASSLLQNLGSQYF. The CDR3 DNA reads as TGTGCCAGCAGCTTGCTACAGAACCTAGGGTCCCAGTACTTC.

The chain uses TRBV7-3 and TRBJ2-6; D perhaps matches TRBD2 (6 bases). Per germline, CDR1 SGHTA and CDR2 FQGTGA. Trimming removed 2 bases from V and 4 bases from J, with 9 bases in between. This CDR3 is built from 15 residues. The CDR3 loop is CASSLLLAGANVLTF. CDR3 DNA: TGTGCCAGCAGCTTATTACTAGCCGGGGCCAACGTCCTGACTTTC.

J is TRBJ2-2 and V is TRBV7-3, with 9 bases matching TRBD1. This CDR3 comprises 17 residues. Germline V gene lookup returns CDR1 SGHTA and CDR2 FQGTGA. V lost 6 bases, J lost 3 bases, and 11 bases stayed unmatched. CDR3 sequence (DNA): TGTGCCAGCAGTTCCCGGGACAGGGATACGTACACCGGGGAGCTGTTTTTT. This sequence encodes CASSSRDRDTYTGELFF.

The chain recombines TRBV19 with TRBJ2-2; TRBD1 agrees at 9 bases. The CDR3 is made up of 17 amino acids. Unmatched junction bases numbered 6, after V lost 4 bases and J lost 0 bases. Germline CDR1 and CDR2: LNHDA and SQIVND (reference sequence). The CDR3 coding sequence is TGTGCCAGTAGTAACCCGGGACAGGGTACGAACACCGGGGAGCTGTTTTTT. This gives the protein CASSNPGQGTNTGELFF.

The genes are TRBV11-2 and TRBJ1-4; D gene uncertain. This CDR3 has 14 residues. Germline CDR1 SGHAT, CDR2 FQNNGV. V lost 1 base, J lost 2 bases, and 5 bases lay in between. CDR3 bases: TGTGCCAGCAGCTTAGGGAGGACTAATGAAAAACTGTTTTTT. This encodes CASSLGRTNEKLFF. Drawing the rest from reference TRBV11-2 and TRBJ1-4, the complete variable domain is EAGVAQSPRYKIIEKRQSVAFWCNPISGHATLYWYQQILGQGPKLLIQFQNNGVVDDSQLPKDRFSAERLKGVDSTLKIQPAKLEDSAVYLCASSLGRTNEKLFFGSGTQLSVL.

This clone appeared a few times. The CDR3 spells CASSFVASGSWETQYF. Here the CDR3 DNA reads TGTGCCAGCAGCTTCGTGGCTAGCGGGAGTTGGGAGACCCAGTACTTC. This chain links TRBV7-2 with TRBJ2-5, with 10 bases that match TRBD2. Germline CDR1 reads SGHTA; CDR2 reads FQGNSA. V shed 3 bases and J 5 bases; nucleotides not matched to a gene: 9. The CDR3 runs 16 residues.

This rearrangement joins TRBV6-1 to TRBJ1-4; weak D call: TRBD1 (5 bases). Germline V gene data show CDR1 as MNHNS and CDR2 as SASEGT. Between the trimmed V and J ends, which lost 3 bases and 7 bases, there was a span of 18 bases. This CDR3 region has 16 residues. This CDR3 reads CASSDLFGGGREKLFF. CDR3 sequence (DNA): TGTGCCAGCAGTGATCTTTTCGGGGGGGGACGTGAAAAACTGTTTTTT.

V is TRBV29-1 and J is TRBJ1-3; D unclear. With 5 bases removed from V and 3 bases from J, the gap between germline ends came to 14 bases. Germline V lookup: CDR1 SQVTM, CDR2 ANQGSEA. CDR3 length: 14 residues. The CDR3 reads CSVWSAVYGNTIYF. The CDR3 DNA sequence: TGCAGCGTTTGGTCGGCTGTGTATGGAAACACCATATATTTT. Combining the CDR3 with reference TRBV29-1 and TRBJ1-3 gives the whole variable domain SAVISQKPSRDICQRGTSLTIQCQVDSQVTMMFWYRQQPGQSLTLIATANQGSEATYESGFVIDKFPISRPNLTFSTLTVSNMSPEDSSIYLCSVWSAVYGNTIYFGEGSWLTVV.

The chain employs TRBV5-1 and TRBJ2-1; 9 bases are shared with TRBD1. CDR1 is SGHRS and CDR2 is YFSETQ in the germline V gene. The trim removed 5 bases at V and 6 bases at J, leaving 6 bases unmatched. The CDR3 length is 14 residues. The DNA for the CDR3 is TGCGCCAGCAGTCGGGACAGGGAGGTCAATGAGCAGTTCTTC. The encoded protein is CASSRDREVNEQFF.

The genes are TRBV7-3 and TRBJ2-1; a weak D match, TRBD2 (6 bases). Trimming left V 11 bases short and J 2 bases short, with 16 bases between. This CDR3 is 14 amino acids long. Germline V CDR1 and CDR2: SGHTA, FQGTGA. CDR3 region: CASSPAGTYNEQFF. For the CDR3, the DNA is TGTGCCTCTTCTCCAGCGGGCACCTACAATGAGCAGTTCTTC.

As DNA, the CDR3 is TGTGCCAGCAGCCGGACAAGGGGAACGCCCCAGCATTTT. Translation: CASSRTRGTPQHF. The genes are TRBV6-6 and TRBJ1-5; D might be TRBD1 (5 bases). Germline CDR1 and CDR2: MNHNY and SVGAGI (reference sequence). The CDR3 is made up of 13 amino acids. Trimming cost V 6 bases and J 9 bases, with 15 bases left between them.

The chain uses TRBV9 and TRBJ2-5, with 8 bases identical to TRBD2. V was pared by 0 bases and J by 1 base, with 2 bases of the junction left unmatched. This CDR3 has 15 amino acids. Germline-derived CDR1 and CDR2 are SGDLS and YYNGEE. The CDR3 DNA follows: TGTGCCAGCAGCGTAGGCGGGGGGTTCCAAGAGACCCAGTACTTC. It encodes CASSVGGGFQETQYF.

The chain is built from TRBV4-1 and TRBJ2-7, with TRBD2 matching 7 bases. The germline CDR1 and CDR2 sequences are MGHRA and YSYEKL. Trimming at V came to 1 base and at J to 7 bases, leaving 13 bases not matched to a gene. The CDR3 has 16 amino acids. CDR3 sequence (DNA): TGCGCCAGCAGCCAAGGACTAGCCTCAGGAGTCGGGGAGCAGTACTTC. Translating it yields CASSQGLASGVGEQYF.

The V gene is TRBV5-4, the J gene TRBJ2-1; 9 nucleotides agree with TRBD1. J was trimmed by 2 bases and V by 0 bases; bases with no gene match: 9. The CDR3 length is 18 residues. CDR1 is SGHNT, CDR2 YYREEE, per germline (reference sequence). In nucleotides, the CDR3 is TGTGCCAGCAGCTTGGAAGTCGGGGGACAGGGTACCTACAATGAGCAGTTCTTC. Encoded protein: CASSLEVGGQGTYNEQFF.

About this clone itself: The same CDR3 is also encoded by other DNA sequences in this sample. This chain joins TRBV15 and TRBJ1-1; D perhaps matches TRBD1 (6 bases). The V end was cut by 3 bases, the J end by 2 bases, with 13 bases between. Looked up from germline, CDR1 is LNHNV and CDR2 is YYDKDF (reference sequence). This CDR3 is built from 15 residues. The DNA for the CDR3 is TGTGCCACCAGCAGGCCTGGGACACAAAACACTGAAGCTTTCTTT. As protein: CATSRPGTQNTEAFF.

This CDR3 is CASFLGTSGSMARSDEQFF. The CDR3 DNA reads as TGTGCCAGCTTCCTCGGGACTAGCGGGAGTATGGCTCGGTCCGATGAGCAGTTCTTC. The chain recombines TRBV7-2 with TRBJ2-1, with 14 nucleotides matching TRBD2. Germline V lookup: CDR1 SGHTA, CDR2 FQGNSA. This CDR3 region has 19 residues. Trimming took 8 bases from V and 8 from J; bases not matched to a gene: 20.

V gene TRBV5-1 combines with J gene TRBJ1-1; possibly TRBD1 for D (6 bases). The V gene lost 2 bases and the J gene lost 1 base, with 9 bases spanning the gap. The CDR3 contains 14 residues. The germline CDR1 and CDR2 sequences are SGHRS and YFSETQ. In DNA, the CDR3 is TGCGCCAGCAGCTTCCGGACAGAGAACACTGAAGCTTTCTTT. Protein: CASSFRTENTEAFF.

The genes are TRBV13 and TRBJ2-7; 9 nucleotides align to TRBD1. V was clipped by 5 bases and J by 3 bases; unmatched bases: 8. Germline loops: CDR1 PRHDT, CDR2 FYEKMQ (reference sequence). The CDR3 covers 15 residues. CDR3 protein: CASSTPRDRVYEQYF. The CDR3 DNA sequence: TGTGCCAGCAGCACACCCCGGGACAGGGTCTACGAGCAGTACTTC.

Comments on this clone: Other DNA sequences in the sample encode the same CDR3. The V call is TRBV19, the J call TRBJ1-1; TRBD1 agrees at 8 bases. Germline loops: CDR1 LNHDA, CDR2 SQIVND (reference sequence). The CDR3 runs to 15 residues. Trimming removed 4 bases from V and 1 base from J; junction bases left unmatched: 5. Here the CDR3 DNA reads TGTGCCAGTAGTAGGGCAGGGGGCACGAACACTGAAGCTTTCTTT. This gives the protein CASSRAGGTNTEAFF.

This clone was seen just once. The V call is TRBV29-1, the J call TRBJ2-3, with 11 bases fitting TRBD2. The CDR3 sequence is 14 residues long. Germline loops: CDR1 SQVTM, CDR2 ANQGSEA. Trimming cost V 6 bases and J 3 bases; bases outside gene matches: 5. As DNA, the CDR3 is TGCAGCGTCATAGCGGGAGGGCCGACAGATACGCAGTATTTT. This sequence encodes CSVIAGGPTDTQYF.

CDR3 sequence: CASSLDQGRFTGELFF. The DNA of the CDR3 is TGTGCCAGCAGCTTGGATCAGGGGCGTTTCACCGGGGAGCTGTTTTTT. The chain is built from TRBV5-8 and TRBJ2-2; maybe TRBD1 (6 bases). Trimming took off 0 bases at V and 4 bases at J, with 13 bases between the two ends. The CDR3 has 16 amino acids. Germline V gene data show CDR1 as SGHTS and CDR2 as YDEGEE.

J is TRBJ1-3 and V is TRBV28; the D is unclear. This CDR3 region has 15 residues. Germline V gene sequence: CDR1 MDHEN, CDR2 SYDVKM. Trimming left V 5 bases short and J 3 bases short, with 14 bases between. The CDR3 DNA sequence: TGTGCCAGCAGTGACCCCGCCGGAGTTGGAAACACCATATATTTT. Amino acids: CASSDPAGVGNTIYF.

The chain uses TRBV28 and TRBJ2-2; D not certain. Per germline, CDR1 MDHEN and CDR2 SYDVKM. This CDR3 comprises 12 residues. V lost 9 bases and J 4 bases, leaving 9 bases between the germline ends. The CDR3 loop reads CASLLFTGELFF. CDR3 DNA sequence: TGTGCCAGTCTTCTATTCACCGGGGAGCTGTTTTTT.

The genes are TRBV7-8 and TRBJ1-1; D perhaps matches TRBD1 (6 bases). CDR1 is SGHVS and CDR2 is FQNEAQ in the germline V gene. The length of the CDR3 is 14 residues. V lost 2 bases and J lost 5, with 12 bases in between. CDR3 protein: CASSLSGGRTEAFF. The CDR3 DNA reads as TGTGCCAGCAGCTTAAGCGGGGGCCGAACTGAAGCTTTCTTT.